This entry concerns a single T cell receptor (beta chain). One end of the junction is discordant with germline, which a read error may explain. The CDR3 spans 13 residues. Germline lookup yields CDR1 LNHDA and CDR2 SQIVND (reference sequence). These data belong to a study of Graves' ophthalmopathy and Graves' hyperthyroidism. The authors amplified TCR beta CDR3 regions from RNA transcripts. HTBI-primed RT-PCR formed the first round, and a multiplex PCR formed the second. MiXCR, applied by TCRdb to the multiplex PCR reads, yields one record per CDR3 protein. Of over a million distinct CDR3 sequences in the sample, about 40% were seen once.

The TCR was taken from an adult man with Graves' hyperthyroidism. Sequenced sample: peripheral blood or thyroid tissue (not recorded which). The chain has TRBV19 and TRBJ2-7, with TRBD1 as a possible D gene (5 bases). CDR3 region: CASSNQGSYEQCF. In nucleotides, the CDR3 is TGTGCCAGTAGCAATCAGGGTTCCTACGAGCAGTGCTTC.